The 21 T cell receptor beta chains given below trace back to one sample, sequenced in a study of regulatory T cells in long-lasting Graves disease. Time point given: persistent/refractory GD, antithyroid drugs over 5 years with positive TRAb. RNA isolated from PBMCs was used to make the TCR library. Assembly of TCR beta libraries relied on iRepertoire HTBI primers together with Arm-PCR of CDR3 regions. Via MiXCR, TCRdb re-called the multiplex PCR reads, giving one row per CDR3 protein. The table lists 700,000 or so distinct CDR3 sequences, about 30% of them singletons, with under 55% in the top ten. Sequenced material: peripheral blood mononuclear cells (PBMCs), taken when the disease was refractory, from a patient treated with antithyroid drugs. The receptor set was obtained from a female donor with Graves disease.

This clonotype was seen a few times. The chain joins TRBV2 to TRBJ1-3, with a weak D call TRBD1 (6 bases). The CDR3 consists of 16 residues. Per germline, CDR1 SNHLY and CDR2 FYNNEI. Trimming pared 5 bases from V and 0 bases from J, leaving 14 bases between. CDR3 sequence (DNA): TGTGCCAGCAGTCCGACAGGCCTCAGCTCTGGAAACACCATATATTTT. Its translation: CASSPTGLSSGNTIYF.

This clonotype has a handful of counts. V and J are TRBV6-2 or TRBV6-3 and TRBJ2-7; D is possibly TRBD1 (6 bases). Trimming removed 5 bases from V and 2 bases from J, with 16 bases in between. Germline CDR1 reads MNHEY; CDR2 reads SVGEGT. The CDR3 sequence is 15 residues long. The CDR3 sequence: CASSRDMTGAYEQYF. The CDR3 DNA reads TGTGCCAGCAGTCGTGATATGACAGGTGCCTACGAGCAGTACTTC.

This clonotype was observed a handful of times. V gene TRBV30 combines with J gene TRBJ2-7; no clear D. The V end was cut by 0 bases, the J end by 0 bases, with 9 bases between. Germline V gene data show CDR1 as GTSNPN and CDR2 as SVGIG (reference sequence). The CDR3 has 14 amino acids. This chain's CDR3 is CAWSVPRFSYEQYF. In nucleotides, the CDR3 is TGTGCCTGGAGTGTACCGCGATTCTCCTACGAGCAGTACTTC.

This clonotype has more than one count but fewer than ten. The chain recombines TRBV12-3 or TRBV12-4 with TRBJ1-4; no clear D gene. Between the trimmed V and J ends, which lost 6 bases and 5 bases, there was a span of 13 bases. The CDR3 is 14 amino acids. The CDR3 region has the DNA TGTGCCAGCAGCCCGGCTTGGCGGAATGAAAAACTGTTTTTT. This gives the protein CASSPAWRNEKLFF.

The rearrangement links TRBV6-2 or TRBV6-3 to TRBJ1-3, with D possibly TRBD1 on 6 matching bases. The ends were cut back, 6 bases at V and 4 bases at J, with 19 bases in the middle. The germline V gene has CDR1 MNHEY and CDR2 SVGEGT. There are 16 residues in the CDR3. CDR3 amino acids: CASSYTEPGQGNTIYF. In nucleotides, the CDR3 is TGTGCCAGCAGCTATACAGAACCGGGACAAGGAAACACCATATATTTT.

The chain uses TRBV5-8 and TRBJ1-5; D unclear. V was pared by 0 bases and J by 3 bases, with 13 bases between. The germline CDR1 and CDR2 sequences are SGHTS and YDEGEE. The length of the CDR3 is 16 residues. The CDR3: CASSLVSGFFNQPQHF. The CDR3 DNA reads TGTGCCAGCAGCTTGGTATCTGGGTTTTTCAATCAGCCCCAGCATTTT.

This clonotype was counted between two and nine times. The CDR3 DNA sequence: TGTGCCATCAGTGAGTCGAATTTGGCCTTAAATCAGCCCCAGCATTTT. It specifies CAISESNLALNQPQHF. The chain uses TRBV10-3 and TRBJ1-5; the D is unclear. V lost 0 bases, J lost 4 bases, and 13 bases lay in between. This CDR3 region has 16 residues. Germline V lookup: CDR1 ENHRY, CDR2 SYGVKD.

The V gene is TRBV9, the J gene TRBJ2-7; D unresolved. The CDR3 is made up of 17 amino acids. V lost 0 bases, J lost 0 bases, and 16 bases lay in between. CDR1 is SGDLS, CDR2 YYNGEE, per germline. CDR3 DNA sequence: TGTGCCAGCAGCGTAGGTCCAGGCCACCGTGGCTCCTACGAGCAGTACTTC. Translation gives CASSVGPGHRGSYEQYF.

This clonotype was seen only a few times. The genes are TRBV20-1 and TRBJ1-1, with D possibly being TRBD1 (6 bases). The germline V gene encodes CDR1 DFQATT and CDR2 SNEGSKA (reference sequence). The CDR3 contains 13 residues. V shed 2 bases and J shed 5 bases, with 12 bases lying between them. The CDR3, as DNA: TGCAGTGCTAGATATATCAGGGGAACTGAAGCTTTCTTT. It specifies CSARYIRGTEAFF.

The chain has TRBV6-9 and TRBJ2-1; TRBD1 might be the D (5 bases). The CDR3 is made up of 13 amino acids. Trimming pared 4 bases from V and 9 bases from J, leaving 13 bases between. CDR1 and CDR2 (germline): MNHGY, SVAAGI. Here the CDR3 DNA reads TGTGCCAGCAGTTGGACACATACCATTGAGCAGTTCTTC. This translates into CASSWTHTIEQFF.

The CDR3 region is CASSLIGGWAFF. CDR3 nucleotide sequence: TGTGCCAGCAGTTTAATAGGGGGGTGGGCTTTCTTT. This chain links TRBV28 with TRBJ1-1; D possibly corresponds to TRBD1 (6 bases). V was trimmed by 2 bases and J by 11 bases, leaving 12 bases between them. Looked up from germline, CDR1 is MDHEN and CDR2 is SYDVKM. CDR3 length equals 12 residues.

Ten or more counts support this clonotype. The J gene is TRBJ1-1, the V gene TRBV11-1, with 9 bases identical to TRBD1. V lost 5 bases and J lost 0; bases outside the gene matches: 4. In germline, CDR1 is SGHAT, CDR2 FQDESV (reference sequence). The CDR3 runs 15 residues. In DNA form, the CDR3 reads TGTGCCAGCAGCCCAGGGGACAGGGTGAACACTGAAGCTTTCTTT. Translation gives CASSPGDRVNTEAFF. Full variable domain (rest looked up from reference TRBV11-1 and TRBJ1-1): EAEVAQSPRYKITEKSQAVAFWCDPISGHATLYWYRQILGQGPELLVQFQDESVVDDSQLPKDRFSAERLKGVDSTLKIQPAELGDSAMYLCASSPGDRVNTEAFFGQGTRLTVV.

The chain recombines TRBV27 with TRBJ1-1, with D unresolved. The germline CDR1 and CDR2 sequences are MNHEY and SMNVEV (reference sequence). The CDR3 has 16 residues. Trimming left V 2 bases short and J 4 bases short, with 17 bases between. CDR3 sequence reads: CASSLRPLSVGTEAFF. In nucleotides, the CDR3 is TGTGCCAGCAGTTTAAGGCCCCTAAGCGTAGGCACTGAAGCTTTCTTT.

This clonotype was detected ten times or more. The rearrangement uses TRBV28 and TRBJ1-1, with D possibly TRBD1 on 6 matching bases. Germline V CDR1 and CDR2: MDHEN, SYDVKM. There are 15 residues in the CDR3. V lost 5 bases, J lost 4 bases, and 17 bases lay in between. CDR3 sequence (DNA): TGTGCCAGCAGTCCTCGCAGGGGAGGTCGCACTGAAGCTTTCTTT. As protein: CASSPRRGGRTEAFF.

This clonotype occurred many times. The chain uses TRBV11-2 and TRBJ2-7; D may match TRBD1 or TRBD2 (5 bases each). V lost 4 bases and J 3 bases, leaving 13 bases between the germline ends. Germline CDR1 SGHAT, CDR2 FQNNGV. The CDR3 length is 14 residues. The CDR3 nucleotides read TGTGCCAGCAGCTCTCGGGACGGCGGCTACGAGCAGTACTTC. It specifies CASSSRDGGYEQYF.

This chain links TRBV6-2 or TRBV6-3 with TRBJ2-7; 7 nucleotides align to TRBD1. Trimming cost V 5 bases and J 5 bases; bases outside gene matches: 9. Germline-derived CDR1 and CDR2 are MNHEY and SVGEGT. CDR3 length: 14 amino acids. CDR3 protein: CASSNLNRGDEQYF. CDR3 nucleotide sequence: TGTGCCAGCAGTAACCTAAACAGGGGAGACGAGCAGTACTTC.

This clonotype was seen a few times. This chain links TRBV11-2 with TRBJ2-7; D call uncertain. Germline-derived CDR1 and CDR2 are SGHAT and FQNNGV. The V and J ends lost 3 bases and 6 bases respectively, with 15 bases between them. This CDR3 spans 14 amino acids. The CDR3, as DNA: TGTGCCAGCAGCTTCCTGGTGGCGTCGGTCGAGCAGTACTTC. The encoded protein is CASSFLVASVEQYF.

The chain recombines TRBV6-1 with TRBJ1-4; 8 bases agree with TRBD1. Germline V CDR1 and CDR2: MNHNS, SASEGT. J gave up 8 bases and V 6 bases, and 5 bases lay outside the gene matches. CDR3 length equals 13 residues. The CDR3 sequence: CASSGTGREKLFF. CDR3 nucleotide sequence: TGTGCCAGCAGCGGGACAGGCCGGGAAAAACTGTTTTTT.

The chain combines TRBV18 with TRBJ2-1, with 11 nucleotides matching TRBD2. The trim removed 4 bases at V and 4 bases at J, leaving 6 bases unmatched. The germline gives CDR1 KGHSH, CDR2 LQKENI. This CDR3 has 16 residues. The CDR3 sequence: CASSLRTSGSYNEQFF. The CDR3 coding sequence is TGTGCCAGCTCACTCCGAACTAGCGGGAGTTACAATGAGCAGTTCTTC.

The CDR3 loop is CASSYEDVAEAFF. In nucleotides, the CDR3 is TGTGCCAGCAGTTACGAGGATGTCGCTGAAGCTTTCTTT. The V gene is TRBV6-5, the J gene TRBJ1-1; D is ambiguous. CDR1 is MNHEY, CDR2 SVGAGI, per germline. V dropped 2 bases and J dropped 6 bases, with 10 bases sitting between them. CDR3 length: 13 amino acids.

Ten or more counts support this clonotype. This chain connects TRBV2 to TRBJ1-6; D unresolved. Germline V gene lookup returns CDR1 SNHLY and CDR2 FYNNEI. This CDR3 contains 12 residues. With 7 bases removed from V and 6 bases from J, the gap between germline ends came to 7 bases. The CDR3 spells CASTNSNSPLHF. The DNA for the CDR3 is TGTGCCAGCACCAACAGTAATTCACCCCTCCACTTT.